The 5 T cell receptor beta chains presented below share a single source sample, sequenced in a study of neurological immune-mediated disorders. TCRdb passed the 5' RACE reads through MiXCR, listing each CDR3 protein once. The sample shows approximately 50,000 distinct CDR3 sequences, around 3.1% of them seen only once. Source material: PBMCs. The receptors stem from a man aged 40-49 years with multiple sclerosis.

This clonotype has a count of ten or more. The chain links TRBV5-5 to TRBJ2-6; 16 bases agree with TRBD2. V lost 4 bases, J lost 4 bases, and 14 bases stayed unmatched. The CDR3 length is 21 residues. Per the germline V gene, CDR1 is SGHKS and CDR2 is YYEKEE (reference sequence). The CDR3 region has the DNA TGTGCCAGCAGCCAGACACCGGGACTAGCGGGGGGGCTACCAGGGGCCAACGTCCTGACTTTC. As protein: CASSQTPGLAGGLPGANVLTF.

This clonotype was found many times. The chain carries TRBV30 and TRBJ1-1, with D possibly being TRBD1 (5 bases). Trimming shortened V by 0 bases and J by 4 bases, and 9 bases separated the two germline ends. CDR3 length: 13 amino acids. Germline V gene lookup returns CDR1 GTSNPN and CDR2 SVGIG (reference sequence). In DNA form, the CDR3 reads TGTGCCTGGAGTGTAGTGGGGCCCACTGAAGCTTTCTTT. This codes for CAWSVVGPTEAFF. Using reference TRBV30 and TRBJ1-1 for the parts outside the CDR3, the full variable domain is SQTIHQWPATLVQPVGSPLSLECTVEGTSNPNLYWYRQAAGRGLQLLFYSVGIGQISSEVPQNLSASRPQDRQFILSSKKLLLSDSGFYLCAWSVVGPTEAFFGQGTRLTVV.

In this sample, this clonotype turned up many times. The junction departs from the called germline gene at one end, perhaps through a read error. This chain uses TRBV6-5 with TRBJ1-5; 8 positions agree with TRBD1. There are 14 residues in the CDR3. Per germline, CDR1 MNHEY and CDR2 SVGAGI. CDR3 protein: CASSPTGDNQPQNF. CDR3 in DNA: TGTGCCAGCAGTCCGACAGGGGACAATCAGCCCCAGAATTTT.

This clonotype was seen at least ten times. The chain employs TRBV9 and TRBJ1-2; TRBD1 might be the D (5 bases). This CDR3 region has 15 residues. V was clipped by 4 bases and J by 6 bases, with 19 bases between them. The germline CDR1 and CDR2 sequences are SGDLS and YYNGEE. The DNA for the CDR3 is TGTGCCAGCAGCCTGGAAGGGCAGGGACCTGATGGCTACACCTTC. Translating gives CASSLEGQGPDGYTF.

In the case of this clonotype: This may be a read error, as it is one base from a much larger clone. The CDR3, as DNA: TGCAGTGCCAGCGGGACCGAGGAGACCCAGTACTTC. This gives the protein CSASGTEETQYF. V gene TRBV20-1 combines with J gene TRBJ2-5; 7 bases are shared with TRBD2. After removal of 6 bases from V and 5 bases from J, the junction contained 6 bases not matched to a gene. The CDR3 loop spans 12 amino acids. Germline assignment: CDR1 DFQATT and CDR2 SNEGSKA (reference sequence).